These T cell receptor beta chains were read from a single sample in a study of T cell responses to AZD1222 COVID-19 vaccine. The repertoire was sequenced with immunoSEQ multiplex PCR; TCRdb's copy has only in-frame clones and lacks some. The sample contains over 120,000 clones, approximately 90% of which appear only once. The sample consisted of peripheral blood, taken 28 days after the second AZD1222 dose. The receptors derive from an adult who received the AZD1222 COVID-19 vaccine. Each CDR3 is given with its conserved first and last residue. For some rows the clone size is stated as once, few or many, or as a class when expanded; others skip it.

J	V	size	CDR3
TRBJ1-6	TRBV6-1	once	CASSERSRADNSPLHF
TRBJ1-1	TRBV7-9	NA	CASSLSGQMNTEAFF
TRBJ2-2	TRBV2	NA	CASRRTSGSSGELFF
TRBJ1-1	TRBV27	NA	CASSASGQGAGTEAFF
TRBJ2-1	TRBV27	NA	CASSPPTSGSQGEQFF
TRBJ1-5	TRBV28	NA	CASSFDSEVNSNQPQHF
TRBJ2-1	TRBV27	few	CASSLATSGYNEQFF
TRBJ2-3	TRBV6-5	NA	CASSYEAGSPHTQYF
TRBJ1-2	TRBV3-1/TRBV3-2	NA	CASSQIQGAVNYGYTF
TRBJ1-5	TRBV20-1	NA	CSASWRAGGNQPQHF
TRBJ1-6	TRBV11-2	NA	CASTTRTARSPLHF
TRBJ2-1	TRBV12-5	NA	CASGQGAGRVYDNEQFF
TRBJ1-2	TRBV4-3	NA	CASSQEGGRVGYTF
TRBJ1-2	TRBV7-9	NA	CASSLEPRLRYTF
TRBJ1-6	TRBV29-1	NA	CSVGGGQDSPLHF
TRBJ1-5	TRBV9	NA	CASSVDLVQPQHF
TRBJ2-1	TRBV19	NA	CASSYLRGFYNEQFF
TRBJ1-5	TRBV10-2	NA	CASSDRMDSNQPQHF
TRBJ2-5	TRBV29-1	NA	CSVLTGNGETQYF
TRBJ1-6	TRBV19	NA	CASNPGNDYSPLHF
TRBJ1-5	TRBV18	NA	CASSPGGYGANQPQHF
TRBJ2-1	TRBV19	NA	CASSNPLRLVNEQFF
TRBJ2-7	TRBV29-1	NA	CSVEASGNGVQYF
TRBJ1-5	TRBV18	NA	CASSPDRGQPQHF
TRBJ2-4	TRBV6-6	NA	CASSYPGTSPGDF
TRBJ1-1	TRBV4-3	NA	CASSLGADVNTEAFF
TRBJ1-4	TRBV7-2	NA	CASSPALGSLTEKLFF
TRBJ1-5	TRBV6-1	NA	CASSEAGKAQHF
TRBJ2-3	TRBV10-3	NA	CAISDRSSGRFTDTQYF
TRBJ2-2	TRBV7-8	NA	CASSLRLAGGHGELFF
TRBJ1-5	TRBV10-3	NA	CAISEPGQGSNQPQHF
TRBJ1-2	TRBV5-4	NA	CASSLAGNLLSGYTF
TRBJ2-7	TRBV4-3	NA	CASSQGPGGSYEQYF
TRBJ2-2	TRBV5-6	NA	CASSLGRGGELFF
TRBJ1-1	TRBV19	NA	CASNSGGTEAFF
TRBJ2-7	TRBV3-1/TRBV3-2	once	CASSQGEWVEQYF
TRBJ2-7	TRBV20-1	NA	CSASNRTGGAGQYF
NA	TRBV25-1	NA	CASSEPPGAGNTIYF
TRBJ2-1	TRBV9	once	CASSAQGGSYNEQFF
TRBJ2-1	TRBV11-3	NA	CASSRGGALLYNEQFF
TRBJ2-3	TRBV7-9	NA	CASSPRLAGGIDTQYF
TRBJ2-5	TRBV10-3	once	CAIKGTTQETQYF
TRBJ2-7	TRBV30	NA	CAGGTTGQVYEQYF
TRBJ1-1	TRBV5-1	NA	CASSPDRDRGIGAF
TRBJ2-7	TRBV5-1	NA	CASNPHGQHNYEQYF
TRBJ1-5	TRBV19	NA	CASSISGQRNQPQHF
TRBJ1-2	TRBV10-3	NA	CAIANVQASYGYTF
TRBJ2-7	TRBV11-2	NA	CASSAGTPYEQYF
TRBJ2-7	TRBV12-5	NA	CASGLTTSGAFYEQYF
TRBJ2-7	TRBV28	NA	CASSLSDRAYEQYF
TRBJ1-2	TRBV21-1	NA	CASSKEGTGGHGYTF
TRBJ1-5	TRBV4-1	NA	CASSQRDEQPQHF
TRBJ2-4	TRBV9	NA	CASSGGEGYKNIQYF
TRBJ2-3	TRBV21-1	NA	CASSKGGGQGGPRRNTDTQYF
TRBJ1-4	TRBV5-1	once	CASSRGRGQSEKLFF
TRBJ2-1	TRBV27	NA	CASRMTGSYNEQFF
TRBJ2-7	TRBV6-5	NA	CASSPLDEQYF
TRBJ1-2	TRBV2	NA	CASRPQAYSNYGYTF